The clone carrying this T cell receptor beta chain was seen a handful of times. V was pared by 4 bases and J by 7 bases, with 8 bases between. The CDR3 is 12 amino acids. Per the germline V gene, CDR1 is MDHEN and CDR2 is SYDVKM. Sequenced by immunoSEQ multiplex PCR; TCRdb stores in-frame clones only, minus some. The repertoire includes roughly 70,000 clones, approximately 86% of them detected once, and approximately 2% sits in the top ten. The sample belongs to a study of OX40 agonist ivuxolimab in advanced cancers. Background on the study: Averaging roughly 60 years in age, with a range of roughly 20 to 79, the cohort was about 83% male.

Source: CD4+ or CD8+ T cells sorted from blood, taken in a trial of the OX40 agonist ivuxolimab. The V call is TRBV28, the J call TRBJ1-5; the D gene is possibly TRBD1 (5 bases). This receptor was taken from an adult with an advanced solid tumor such as melanoma, head and neck, liver or kidney cancer. The CDR3, as DNA: TGTGCCAGCAGTTCAGGGAACCAGCCCCAGCATTTT. Translation: CASSSGNQPQHF.